What follows are 15 T cell receptor beta chains derived from one specimen sequenced in a study of T cell changes during pregnancy in multiple sclerosis. TCRdb's table, derived via immunoSEQ multiplex PCR, lists solely in-frame clones and lacks some. The sample has about 41,000 clones, 89% seen once. Sequenced material: CD4+ T cells from peripheral blood mononuclear cells, taken in the first trimester of pregnancy. The receptors were sampled from a female donor with multiple sclerosis, enrolled in a pregnancy study.

This chain's CDR3 is CASSPGEGNSGANVLTF. The CDR3 DNA reads as TGTGCCAGCAGCCCAGGGGAGGGAAACTCTGGGGCCAACGTCCTGACTTTC. The genes are TRBV9 and TRBJ2-6; possible D gene TRBD2, 7 bases. The CDR3 sequence is 17 residues long. V was pared by 4 bases and J by 0 bases, with 14 bases between. Germline V gene data show CDR1 as SGDLS and CDR2 as YYNGEE.

CDR3 amino acids: CASSRTGTGTNEQFF. CDR3 DNA sequence: TGTGCCAGCAGCAGAACCGGGACAGGGACCAATGAGCAGTTCTTC. This rearrangement joins TRBV11-2 to TRBJ2-1, with 9 bases fitting TRBD1. With 5 bases clipped from V and 6 bases from J, the junction kept 8 bases outside the gene matches. The CDR3 has 15 amino acids. CDR1 SGHAT and CDR2 FQNNGV come from the germline V gene.

This chain uses TRBV5-1 with TRBJ2-2; TRBD1 agrees at 8 bases. Germline V gives CDR1 SGHRS, CDR2 YFSETQ. CDR3 length equals 21 residues. The junction had 21 bases not matched to a gene; V was cut back by 1 base and J by 4 bases. DNA of the CDR3: TGCGCCAGCAGCTTGAGGTTGGACGCGAGATTTACAGGGGGGAGCACCGGGGAGCTGTTTTTT. It specifies CASSLRLDARFTGGSTGELFF. Looking up the rest from reference TRBV5-1 and TRBJ2-2 gives the full variable domain: KAGVTQTPRYLIKTRGQQVTLSCSPISGHRSVSWYQQTPGQGLQFLFEYFSETQRNKGNFPGRFSGRQFSNSRSEMNVSTLELGDSALYLCASSLRLDARFTGGSTGELFFGEGSRLTVL.

This clone has only a few counts. This CDR3 is CASRPRWGDGEQYF. The CDR3 region has the DNA TGTGCCAGCAGACCGAGATGGGGGGATGGCGAGCAGTACTTC. The chain has TRBV6-1 and TRBJ2-7, with D tentatively TRBD2 (6 bases). CDR1 is MNHNS, CDR2 SASEGT, per germline. Trimming pared 6 bases from V and 6 bases from J, leaving 18 bases between. The CDR3 consists of 14 residues.

The chain carries TRBV5-1 and TRBJ2-3; 9 nucleotides align to TRBD2. Germline values: CDR1 SGHRS, CDR2 YFSETQ. Trimming at V came to 1 base and at J to 4 bases, leaving 4 bases not matched to a gene. CDR3 length: 15 amino acids. The chain's CDR3 is CASSLLAGVSDTQYF. Here the CDR3 DNA reads TGCGCCAGCAGCTTGTTAGCGGGAGTTTCAGATACGCAGTATTTT.

The chain joins TRBV19 to TRBJ2-1; the D is unclear. V lost 2 bases to trimming and J lost 2 bases, with 10 bases between them. The CDR3 extends over 15 amino acids. CDR1 is LNHDA, CDR2 SQIVND, per germline (reference sequence). DNA for the CDR3: TGTGCCAGTAGTATAATAGTATCGGCCTACAATGAGCAGTTCTTC. Amino acids: CASSIIVSAYNEQFF.

This clone was observed a single time. The rearrangement uses TRBV6-5 and TRBJ1-2; the D gene is possibly TRBD1 (6 bases). Trimming removed 7 bases from V and 8 bases from J, with 17 bases in between. Germline V CDR1 and CDR2: MNHEY, SVGAGI. This CDR3 contains 13 residues. CDR3 sequence: CASTNVGGRGYTF. The CDR3 coding sequence is TGTGCCAGCACAAACGTGGGGGGGCGGGGCTACACCTTC.

This chain joins TRBV28 and TRBJ1-5; D is possibly TRBD1 (6 bases). The germline V gene encodes CDR1 MDHEN and CDR2 SYDVKM. V dropped 8 bases and J dropped 5 bases, with 13 bases sitting between them. The CDR3 extends over 13 amino acids. CDR3 amino acids: CASEDSRDQPQHF. The CDR3 DNA is TGTGCCAGCGAGGACAGCAGAGATCAGCCCCAGCATTTT.

The V and J genes are TRBV14 and TRBJ1-1; D is undetermined. Germline V gene lookup returns CDR1 SGHDN and CDR2 FVKESK. This CDR3 region has 17 residues. V was cut by 2 bases and J by 2 bases, with 18 bases left in between. CDR3 amino acids: CASSQLHVLGTNTEAFF. The CDR3 DNA follows: TGTGCCAGCAGCCAACTCCACGTCTTGGGCACTAACACTGAAGCTTTCTTT.

This sequence joins TRBV7-9 and TRBJ2-2; 9 positions agree with TRBD1. This CDR3 is built from 16 residues. Germline trimming cut 5 bases from V and 3 bases from J; bases unmatched to any gene: 7. Germline CDR1 and CDR2: SEHNR and FQNEAQ (reference sequence). The CDR3 region has the DNA TGTGCCAGCAGCAGGTGGACAGGGGAGGACACCGGGGAGCTGTTTTTT. This sequence encodes CASSRWTGEDTGELFF.

J is TRBJ1-2 and V is TRBV18; 9 bases match TRBD1. The V and J ends lost 3 bases and 4 bases, in that order; junction bases with no gene match: 12. The CDR3 contains 17 residues. Per the germline V gene, CDR1 is KGHSH and CDR2 is LQKENI. The CDR3 nucleotides read TGTGCCAGCTCACCCCGGGACAGGGAGTTTTTTGGCTATGGCTACACCTTC. Translating gives CASSPRDREFFGYGYTF.

The rearrangement links TRBV4-3 to TRBJ2-5, with D possibly TRBD1 on 6 matching bases. The V and J ends lost 0 bases and 5 bases respectively, with 13 bases between them. Germline assignment: CDR1 LGHNA and CDR2 YSLEER. The CDR3 is made up of 15 amino acids. The CDR3 nucleotides read TGCGCCAGCAGCCAAGATTTCAGTAGGGGGGAGACCCAGTACTTC. Its protein is CASSQDFSRGETQYF.

This clone came up once. The chain links TRBV25-1 to TRBJ1-4; 8 nucleotides agree with TRBD1. V gave up 1 base and J gave up 4 bases; unmatched junction bases: 5. The CDR3 has 16 residues. Germline CDR1 reads MGHDK; CDR2 reads SYGVNS. This CDR3 reads CASSESGTGDNEKLFF. The CDR3 nucleotides read TGTGCCAGCAGTGAATCCGGGACAGGCGATAATGAAAAACTGTTTTTT.

This rearrangement joins TRBV5-6 to TRBJ1-2; 9 nucleotides agree with TRBD1. CDR3 size: 16 residues. V was pared by 4 bases and J by 4 bases, with 11 bases of the junction left unmatched. Germline V gene lookup returns CDR1 SGHDT and CDR2 YYEEEE. CDR3 bases: TGTGCCAGCAGCCGTCCCGGGACAGGGTTGGGCTATGGCTACACCTTC. This translates into CASSRPGTGLGYGYTF.

The rearrangement uses TRBV4-3 and TRBJ2-3; TRBD2 agrees at 15 bases. The CDR3 has 17 amino acids. Germline-derived CDR1 and CDR2 are LGHNA and YSLEER. Losses at the gene ends were 3 bases for V and 4 bases for J; bases not matched to a gene: 5. Written as DNA, the CDR3 is TGCGCCAGCAGCCAGGAAGGACTAGCGGGGGGGGCAGATACGCAGTATTTT. Translating gives CASSQEGLAGGADTQYF.